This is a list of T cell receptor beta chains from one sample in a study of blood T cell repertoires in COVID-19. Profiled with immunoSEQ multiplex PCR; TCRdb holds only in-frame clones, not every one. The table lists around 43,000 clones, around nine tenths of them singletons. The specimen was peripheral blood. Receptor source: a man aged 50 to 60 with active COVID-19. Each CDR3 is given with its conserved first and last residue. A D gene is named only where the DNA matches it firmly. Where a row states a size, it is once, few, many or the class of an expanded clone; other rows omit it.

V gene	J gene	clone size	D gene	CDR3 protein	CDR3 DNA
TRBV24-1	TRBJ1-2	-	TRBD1	CATSEDRFNYGYTF	TGTGCCACCAGTGAGGACAGGTTTAACTATGGCTACACCTTC
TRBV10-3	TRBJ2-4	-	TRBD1	CAISLDRQNIQYF	TGTGCCATCAGTCTGGACAGGCAAAACATTCAGTACTTC
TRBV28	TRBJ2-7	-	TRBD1	CASSHRGGEQYF	TGTGCCAGCAGCCACAGGGGTGGGGAGCAGTACTTC
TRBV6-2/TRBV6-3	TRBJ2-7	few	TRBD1	CASSAPGQGYYEQYF	TGTGCCAGCAGCGCCCCGGGACAGGGGTACTACGAGCAGTACTTC
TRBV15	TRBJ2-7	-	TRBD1	CATSPGQGARYEQYF	TGTGCCACCAGCCCTGGACAGGGGGCGAGGTACGAGCAGTACTTC
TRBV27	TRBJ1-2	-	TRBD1	CASGLSGTGFYGYTF	TGTGCCAGCGGGCTATCCGGGACAGGGTTCTATGGCTACACCTTC
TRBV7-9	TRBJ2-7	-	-	CASSPGGAWEQYF	TGTGCCAGCTCGCCCGGCGGGGCCTGGGAGCAGTACTTC
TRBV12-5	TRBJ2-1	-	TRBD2	CASAGTSWVSGNEQFF	TGTGCTAGTGCCGGGACTAGCTGGGTTTCGGGCAATGAGCAGTTCTTC
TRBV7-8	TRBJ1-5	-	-	CASSPDGVGQPQHF	TGTGCCAGCAGCCCCGACGGGGTGGGCCAGCCCCAGCATTTT
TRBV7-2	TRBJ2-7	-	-	CASRPGVTHEQYF	TGTGCCAGCAGGCCGGGAGTCACCCACGAGCAGTACTTC